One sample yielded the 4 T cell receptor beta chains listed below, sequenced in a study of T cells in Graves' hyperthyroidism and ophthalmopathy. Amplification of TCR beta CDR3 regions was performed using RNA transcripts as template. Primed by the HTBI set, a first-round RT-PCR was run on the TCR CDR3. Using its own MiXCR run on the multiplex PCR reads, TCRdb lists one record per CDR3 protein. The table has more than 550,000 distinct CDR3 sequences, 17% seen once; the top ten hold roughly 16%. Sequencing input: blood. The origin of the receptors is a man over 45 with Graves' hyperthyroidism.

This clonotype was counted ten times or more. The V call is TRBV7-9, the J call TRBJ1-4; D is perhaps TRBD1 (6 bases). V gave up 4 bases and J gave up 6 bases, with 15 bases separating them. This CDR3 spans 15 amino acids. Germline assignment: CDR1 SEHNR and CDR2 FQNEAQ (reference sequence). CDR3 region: CASSSNRDRHEKLFF. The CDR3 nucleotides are TGTGCCAGCAGCTCCAACAGGGATAGGCATGAAAAACTGTTTTTT.

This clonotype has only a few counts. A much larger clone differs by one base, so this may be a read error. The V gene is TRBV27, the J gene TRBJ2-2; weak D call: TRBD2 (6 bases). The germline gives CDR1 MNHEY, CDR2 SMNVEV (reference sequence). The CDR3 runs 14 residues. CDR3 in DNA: TGTGCCAGCAGTTATCAGGGCAAAACCGGGGGGCTGTTTTTT. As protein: CASSYQGKTGGLFF.

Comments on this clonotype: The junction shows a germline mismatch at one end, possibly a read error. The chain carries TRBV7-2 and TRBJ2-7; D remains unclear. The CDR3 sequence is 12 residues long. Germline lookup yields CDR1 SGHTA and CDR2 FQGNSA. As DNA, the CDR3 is TGTGCCAGCAGCGTAGCCGGGTACGAGCAGTACTTC. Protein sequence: CASSVAGYEQYF. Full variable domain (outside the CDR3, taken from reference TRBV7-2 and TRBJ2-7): GAGVSQSPSNKVTEKGKDVELRCDPISGHTALYWYRQSLGQGLEFLIYFQGNSAPDKSGLPSDRFSAERTGGSVSTLTIQRTQQEDSAVYLCASSVAGYEQYFGPGTRLTVT.

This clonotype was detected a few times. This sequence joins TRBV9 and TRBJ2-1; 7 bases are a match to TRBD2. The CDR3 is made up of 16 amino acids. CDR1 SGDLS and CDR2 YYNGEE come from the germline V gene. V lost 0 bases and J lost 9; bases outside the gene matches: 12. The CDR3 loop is CASSVGFGGRAIEQFF. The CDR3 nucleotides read TGTGCCAGCAGCGTAGGATTTGGAGGGAGGGCCATTGAGCAGTTCTTC.